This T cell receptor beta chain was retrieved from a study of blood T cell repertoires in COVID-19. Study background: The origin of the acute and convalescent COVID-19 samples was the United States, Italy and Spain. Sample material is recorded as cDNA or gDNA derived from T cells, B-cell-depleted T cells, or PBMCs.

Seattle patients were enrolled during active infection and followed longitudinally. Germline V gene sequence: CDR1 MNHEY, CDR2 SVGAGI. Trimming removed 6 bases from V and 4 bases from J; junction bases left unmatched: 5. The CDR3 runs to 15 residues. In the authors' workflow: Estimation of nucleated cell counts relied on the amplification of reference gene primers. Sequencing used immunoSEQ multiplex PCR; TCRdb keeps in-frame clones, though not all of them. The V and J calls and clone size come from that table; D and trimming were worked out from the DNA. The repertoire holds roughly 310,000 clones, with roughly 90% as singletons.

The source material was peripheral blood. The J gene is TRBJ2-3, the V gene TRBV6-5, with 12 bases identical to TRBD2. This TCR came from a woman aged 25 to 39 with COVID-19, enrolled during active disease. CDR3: CASRSLAGGPDTQYF. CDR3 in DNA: TGTGCCAGCAGGAGTCTAGCGGGAGGGCCAGATACGCAGTATTTT.